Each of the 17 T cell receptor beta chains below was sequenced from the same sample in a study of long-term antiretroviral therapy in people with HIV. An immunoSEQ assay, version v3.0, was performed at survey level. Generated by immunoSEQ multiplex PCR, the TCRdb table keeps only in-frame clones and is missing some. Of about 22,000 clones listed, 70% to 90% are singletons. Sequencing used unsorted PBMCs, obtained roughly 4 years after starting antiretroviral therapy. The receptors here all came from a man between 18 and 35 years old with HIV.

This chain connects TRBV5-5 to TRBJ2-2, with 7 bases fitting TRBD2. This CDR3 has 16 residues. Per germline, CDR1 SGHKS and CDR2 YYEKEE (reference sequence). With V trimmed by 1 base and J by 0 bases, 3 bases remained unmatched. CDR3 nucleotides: TGTGCCAGCAGCTTGTTGCGGGGGACGAACACCGGGGAGCTGTTTTTT. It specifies CASSLLRGTNTGELFF.

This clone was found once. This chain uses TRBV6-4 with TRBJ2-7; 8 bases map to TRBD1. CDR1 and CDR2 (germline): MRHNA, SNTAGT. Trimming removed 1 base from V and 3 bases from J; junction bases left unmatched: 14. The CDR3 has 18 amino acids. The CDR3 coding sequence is TGTGCCAGCAGTGACTGTCCCGGGACAGGTGAGAAATACTACGAGCAGTACGTC. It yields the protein CASSDCPGTGEKYYEQYV.

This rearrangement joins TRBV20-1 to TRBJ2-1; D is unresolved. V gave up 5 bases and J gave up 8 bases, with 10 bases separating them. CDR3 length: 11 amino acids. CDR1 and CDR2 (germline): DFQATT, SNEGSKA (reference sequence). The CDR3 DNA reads TGCAGTGCTCGCCCTACCGATGAGCAGTTCTTC. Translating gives CSARPTDEQFF.

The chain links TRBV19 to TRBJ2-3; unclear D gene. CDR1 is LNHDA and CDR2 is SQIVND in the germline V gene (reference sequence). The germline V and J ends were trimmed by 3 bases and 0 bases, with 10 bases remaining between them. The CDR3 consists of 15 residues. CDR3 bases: TGTGCCAGTAGTATGTCCGGCGAGAGCACAGATACGCAGTATTTT. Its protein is CASSMSGESTDTQYF. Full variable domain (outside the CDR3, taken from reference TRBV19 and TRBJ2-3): DGGITQSPKYLFRKEGQNVTLSCEQNLNHDAMYWYRQDPGQGLRLIYYSQIVNDFQKGDIAEGYSVSREKKESFPLTVTSAQKNPTAFYLCASSMSGESTDTQYFGPGTRLTVL.

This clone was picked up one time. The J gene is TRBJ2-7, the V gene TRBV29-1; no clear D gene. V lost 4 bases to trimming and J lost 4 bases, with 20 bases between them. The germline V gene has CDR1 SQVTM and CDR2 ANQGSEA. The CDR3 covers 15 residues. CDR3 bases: TGCAGCGTTGTCGGCGGAAATACCCCCTATTACGAGCAGTACTTC. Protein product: CSVVGGNTPYYEQYF.

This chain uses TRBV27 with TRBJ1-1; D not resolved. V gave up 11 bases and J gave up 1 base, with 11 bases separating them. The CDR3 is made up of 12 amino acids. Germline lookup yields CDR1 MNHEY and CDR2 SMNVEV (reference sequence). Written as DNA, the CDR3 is TGTGCCGAACTGCAGTCGAACACTGAAGCTTTCTTT. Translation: CAELQSNTEAFF.

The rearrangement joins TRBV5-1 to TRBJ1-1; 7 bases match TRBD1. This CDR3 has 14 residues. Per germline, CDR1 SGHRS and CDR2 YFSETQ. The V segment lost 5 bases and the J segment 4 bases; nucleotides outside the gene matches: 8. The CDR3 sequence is CASSPGGLITEAFF. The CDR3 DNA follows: TGCGCCAGCAGTCCAGGGGGTTTAATCACTGAAGCTTTCTTT.

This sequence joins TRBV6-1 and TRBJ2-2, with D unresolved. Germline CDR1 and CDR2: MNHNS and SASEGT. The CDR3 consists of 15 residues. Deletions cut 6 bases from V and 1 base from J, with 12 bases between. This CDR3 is CASSRHPRNTGELFF. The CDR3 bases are TGTGCCAGCAGCCGACATCCGCGGAACACCGGGGAGCTGTTTTTT.

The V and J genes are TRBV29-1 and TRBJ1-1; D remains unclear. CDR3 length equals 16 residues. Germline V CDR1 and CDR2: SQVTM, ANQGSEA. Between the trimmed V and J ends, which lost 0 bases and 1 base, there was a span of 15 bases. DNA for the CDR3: TGCAGCGTTGAAGATAGGCTTACTAGGGAGAACACTGAAGCTTTCTTT. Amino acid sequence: CSVEDRLTRENTEAFF.

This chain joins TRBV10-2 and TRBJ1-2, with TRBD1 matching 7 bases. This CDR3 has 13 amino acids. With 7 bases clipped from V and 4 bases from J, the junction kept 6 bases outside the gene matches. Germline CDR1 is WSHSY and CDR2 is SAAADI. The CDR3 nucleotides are TGCGCCAGCACCGACAGGGTTCGCTATGGCTACACCTTC. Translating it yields CASTDRVRYGYTF.

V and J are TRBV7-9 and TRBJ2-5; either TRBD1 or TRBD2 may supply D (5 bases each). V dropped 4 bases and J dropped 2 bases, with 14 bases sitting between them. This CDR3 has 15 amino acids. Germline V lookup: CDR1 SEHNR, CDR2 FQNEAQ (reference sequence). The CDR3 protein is CASSWGTSLQETQYF. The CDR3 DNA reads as TGTGCCAGCAGCTGGGGGACGTCCCTGCAAGAGACCCAGTACTTC.

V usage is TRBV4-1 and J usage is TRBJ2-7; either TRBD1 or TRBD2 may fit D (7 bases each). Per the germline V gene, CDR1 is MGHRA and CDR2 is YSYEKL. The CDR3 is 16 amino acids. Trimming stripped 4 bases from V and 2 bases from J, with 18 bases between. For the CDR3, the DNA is TGCGCCAGCAGCCCAGGGGGGGCAGGGAACACCTACGAGCAGTACGTC. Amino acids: CASSPGGAGNTYEQYV.

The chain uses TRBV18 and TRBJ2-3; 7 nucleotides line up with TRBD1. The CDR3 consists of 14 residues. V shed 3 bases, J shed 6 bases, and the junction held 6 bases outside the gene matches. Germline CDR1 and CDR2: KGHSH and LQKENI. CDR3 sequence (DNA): TGTGCCAGCTCACCGGGACAGCTGCATGATACGCAGTATTTT. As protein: CASSPGQLHDTQYF.

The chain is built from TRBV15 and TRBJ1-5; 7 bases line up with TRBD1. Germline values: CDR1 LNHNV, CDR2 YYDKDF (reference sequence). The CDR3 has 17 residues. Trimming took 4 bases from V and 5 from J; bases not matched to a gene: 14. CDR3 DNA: TGTGCCACCAGCAACCTCCTCGTGGGGACAGATTATCAGCCCCAGCATTTT. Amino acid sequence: CATSNLLVGTDYQPQHF.

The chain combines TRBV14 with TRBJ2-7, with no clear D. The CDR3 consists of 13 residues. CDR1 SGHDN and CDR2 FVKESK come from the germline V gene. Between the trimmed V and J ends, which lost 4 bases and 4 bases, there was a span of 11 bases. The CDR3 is CASSPLDGYEQYV. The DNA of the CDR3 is TGTGCCAGCAGCCCGCTGGACGGGTACGAGCAGTACGTC.

The CDR3, as DNA: TGCGCCAGCAGCTTGGCGCGACCCAGGGACGGCTACACCTTC. Translated: CASSLARPRDGYTF. The chain couples TRBV5-1 to TRBJ1-2; possibly TRBD1 for D (5 bases). V was trimmed by 0 bases and J by 8 bases, leaving 14 bases between them. CDR1 is SGHRS and CDR2 is YFSETQ in the germline V gene. The CDR3 extends over 14 amino acids.

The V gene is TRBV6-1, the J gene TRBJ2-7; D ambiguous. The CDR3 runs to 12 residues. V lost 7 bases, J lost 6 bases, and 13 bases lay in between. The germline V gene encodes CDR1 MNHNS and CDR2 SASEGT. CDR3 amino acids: CASNGIWGEQYF. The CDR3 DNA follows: TGTGCCAGCAATGGAATCTGGGGCGAGCAGTACTTC.